The subject of this entry is one T cell receptor (beta chain). This entry comes from a study of blood T cell repertoires in COVID-19. Germline V gene sequence: CDR1 LGHDT, CDR2 YNNKEL (reference sequence). This CDR3 is 16 amino acids long. V shed 2 bases, J shed 3 bases, and the junction held 9 bases outside the gene matches. Libraries were prepared by immunoSEQ multiplex PCR; TCRdb keeps only in-frame clonotypes and omits some of them. The sample has some 250,000 clones, roughly 90% seen once. The sequence came from a woman in her 30s with acute or convalescent COVID-19. Source material: peripheral blood. The gene calls are TRBV3-1 (or the pseudogene TRBV3-2) and TRBJ1-1, with 7 bases lining up with TRBD1. CDR3 loop: CASSQPSTGMDTEAFF. The CDR3 nucleotides read TGTGCCAGCAGCCAACCCTCGACAGGGATGGACACTGAAGCTTTCTTT.